A selection of T cell receptor beta chains follows, all from one sample in a study of Graves' ophthalmopathy and Graves' hyperthyroidism. TCRdb called the multiplex PCR reads again in MiXCR, with one record for every CDR3 protein. The sample holds roughly 400,000 distinct CDR3 sequences; about 18% are singletons and the top ten take approximately 2.4%. Input material: peripheral blood. The receptors originated from an adult woman with stable Graves' hyperthyroidism. Both conserved end residues are part of each CDR3. Fields, in order: V gene, J gene, clone size, D gene, CDR3 protein, CDR3 DNA. D genes are given only for firm matches. Only some rows state a clone size, as once, few, many or a class for expanded clones.

>TRBV28|TRBJ1-1|many|TRBD1
CASSLNSGQGAAFF
TGTGCCAGCAGTTTAAATTCTGGGCAGGGGGCAGCTTTCTTT
>TRBV6-2/TRBV6-3|TRBJ2-5|many|.
CASSNLGARTQYF
TGTGCCAGCAGTAACCTAGGGGCCCGGACCCAGTACTTC
>TRBV7-2|TRBJ1-1|many|TRBD1
CASSPSGQGITEAFF
TGTGCCAGCAGCCCGAGCGGACAGGGTATCACTGAAGCTTTCTTT
>TRBV2|TRBJ2-7|many|.
CASSASPGPPIYEQYF
TGTGCCAGCAGTGCGTCCCCGGGCCCCCCCATTTACGAGCAGTACTTC
>TRBV11-2|TRBJ2-7|many|.
CASSLATANEQYF
TGTGCCAGCAGCTTAGCCACCGCCAACGAGCAGTACTTC
>TRBV6-2/TRBV6-3|TRBJ1-1|.|.
CASNTGVATEAFF
TGTGCCAGCAACACCGGGGTGGCAACTGAAGCTTTCTTT
>TRBV11-1|TRBJ1-1|many|.
CASSLAGSGYAFF
TGTGCCAGCAGCTTAGCTGGATCCGGGTACGCTTTCTTT
>TRBV12-3/TRBV12-4|TRBJ2-5|many|.
CASSLGGWKTQYF
TGTGCCAGCAGTTTAGGGGGGTGGAAGACCCAGTACTTC
>TRBV30|TRBJ1-3|many|.
CAWSYSPGNTIYF
TGTGCCTGGTCCTACAGTCCTGGAAACACCATATATTTT
>TRBV27|TRBJ1-2|.|.
CASSLATFAPGYTF
TGTGCCAGCAGTTTGGCCACGTTCGCTCCTGGCTACACCTTC
>TRBV19|TRBJ1-1|many|.
CASSKPGQMNTEAFF
TGTGCCAGTAGTAAACCAGGACAGATGAACACTGAAGCTTTCTTT
>TRBV5-1|TRBJ1-1|many|.
CASSLAEGGDTEAFF
TGCGCCAGCAGCTTGGCTGAGGGTGGTGACACTGAAGCTTTCTTT
>TRBV27|TRBJ2-7|many|.
CASSFSTTKSEQYF
TGTGCCAGCAGTTTCTCCACGACTAAATCCGAGCAGTACTTC
>TRBV28|TRBJ2-7|many|TRBD2
CASRITSGYEQYF
TGTGCCAGCAGGATTACTAGCGGATACGAGCAGTACTTC
>TRBV11-2|TRBJ2-7|many|TRBD1
CASRLRGGNYEQYF
TGTGCCAGCAGGTTAAGAGGGGGCAACTACGAGCAGTACTTC
>TRBV5-1|TRBJ1-1|.|TRBD1
CASSSGQANTEAFF
TGCGCCAGCAGCTCCGGACAGGCGAACACTGAAGCTTTCTTT
>TRBV6-1|TRBJ2-2|many|.
CASSEAPRGELFF
TGTGCCAGCAGTGAAGCCCCTCGGGGGGAGCTGTTTTTT
>TRBV2|TRBJ2-7|many|TRBD1
CASKQTGGFIYEQYF
TGTGCCAGCAAACAGACAGGGGGTTTTATCTACGAGCAGTACTTC
>TRBV28|TRBJ2-6|many|TRBD1
CASSPFTGTGSSGANVLTF
TGTGCCAGCAGTCCATTTACCGGGACAGGGAGCTCTGGGGCCAACGTCCTGACTTTC
>TRBV20-1|TRBJ1-2|.|TRBD1
CNAIDREGYGYTF
TGCAATGCTATCGACAGGGAGGGCTATGGCTACACCTTC
>TRBV5-1|TRBJ1-2|.|TRBD1
CASSLEGQGAPGYTF
TGCGCCAGCAGCTTGGAAGGACAGGGGGCGCCTGGCTACACCTTC
>TRBV5-1|TRBJ1-1|many|.
CASSLQDNTEAFF
TGCGCCAGCAGCCTCCAGGATAACACTGAAGCTTTCTTT
>TRBV18|TRBJ2-7|many|.
CASSPNTYEQYF
TGTGCCAGCTCACCGAACACATACGAGCAGTACTTC
>TRBV6-1|TRBJ1-1|.|TRBD1
CASRTGTGTNTEAFF
TGTGCCAGCAGGACCGGGACAGGGACCAACACTGAAGCTTTCTTT
>TRBV19|TRBJ2-5|many|TRBD2
CASSRGLAGGFQETQYF
TGTGCCAGTAGTAGGGGACTAGCGGGAGGTTTTCAAGAGACCCAGTACTTC
>TRBV28|TRBJ2-4|many|TRBD1
CASSTPSLIQGAGGTKNIQYF
TGTGCCAGCAGTACCCCTAGTCTGATACAGGGGGCCGGGGGGACCAAAAACATTCAGTACTTC
>TRBV12-5|TRBJ1-5|many|.
CASGLSVPGQPQHF
TGTGCTAGTGGTTTGTCGGTTCCTGGTCAGCCCCAGCATTTT
>TRBV2|TRBJ2-2|many|.
CASAQGNTGELFF
TGTGCCAGCGCCCAGGGAAACACCGGGGAGCTGTTTTTT
>TRBV6-6|TRBJ2-2|many|.
CASSYSFTTGELFF
TGTGCCAGCAGTTACTCGTTCACAACCGGGGAGCTGTTTTTT
>TRBV30|TRBJ2-5|many|.
CAWSVPGDGKETQYF
TGTGCCTGGAGTGTCCCAGGGGATGGAAAAGAGACCCAGTACTTC
>TRBV6-2/TRBV6-3|TRBJ1-1|many|.
CASSYSHGEAFF
TGTGCCAGCAGTTACTCGCACGGAGAAGCTTTCTTT
>TRBV30|TRBJ2-7|many|.
CAWGSGRSSYEQYF
TGTGCCTGGGGATCGGGCAGGAGCTCCTACGAGCAGTACTTC
>TRBV6-5|TRBJ1-1|many|.
CASSYRAMNTEAFF
TGTGCCAGCAGTTACCGGGCTATGAACACTGAAGCTTTCTTT
>TRBV7-2|TRBJ2-7|many|.
CASSLWAGGGYEQYF
TGTGCCAGCAGCTTATGGGCAGGGGGGGGGTACGAGCAGTACTTC
>TRBV19|TRBJ1-5|few|.
CASSIVDSPKEPQHF
TGTGCCAGTAGTATAGTAGACAGTCCCAAGGAGCCCCAGCATTTT
>TRBV6-5|TRBJ1-5|many|.
CASSYDSNQPQHF
TGTGCCAGCAGTTACGATAGCAATCAGCCCCAGCATTTT